This entry concerns a single T cell receptor beta chain. The data are from a study of CD8 T cells in Susac syndrome. RNA, at roughly 0.45 to 1 ug, was reverse transcribed with random hexamers. A single record per CDR3 protein comes from TCRdb applying MiXCR to the immunoSEQ multiplex PCR reads. The data hold approximately 170,000 distinct CDR3 sequences, with 93% observed a single time. This CDR3 is built from 14 residues. Germline lookup yields CDR1 GTSNPN and CDR2 SVGIG (reference sequence). Trimming cost V 0 bases and J 4 bases, with 10 bases left between them. V gene TRBV30 combines with J gene TRBJ1-5; D uncertain. The sequenced material came from CD4+ T cells from PBMCs. The sequence was obtained from a human donor in good health. CDR3 sequence: CAWSVKVRNQPQHF. CDR3 DNA sequence: TGTGCCTGGAGTGTGAAGGTTAGGAATCAGCCCCAGCATTTT.